This entry is about one T cell receptor beta chain. What it binds is unknown. The source of the sample is a study of T cell responses to AZD1222 COVID-19 vaccine. On the study more broadly: Second doses at about 4 or about 12 weeks were pooled.

Measured with immunoSEQ multiplex PCR; TCRdb has only the in-frame clones, and not every one. Among some 130,000 clones listed, roughly nine tenths were seen once. From germline, CDR1 is SNHLY and CDR2 FYNNEI. Between the trimmed V and J ends, which lost 10 bases and 5 bases, there was a span of 17 bases. The CDR3 is 13 amino acids. Study results and caveats: Vaccine-associated CD4 TCRs ranged over spike, dominating at 160-218 and 743-854.

This sequence joins TRBV2 and TRBJ1-2; the D gene is possibly TRBD1 (6 bases). The sequenced sample was peripheral blood, obtained on day 0 of AZD1222 vaccination. The clonotype was recovered from an adult in good health. In DNA form, the CDR3 reads TGTGCCACCAGGAGGACAGCAAGTTATGGCTACACCTTC. The encoded protein is CATRRTASYGYTF.